A single sample gave rise to the 21 T cell receptor beta chains below, sequenced in a study of cytotoxic CD8 clonotypes in ibrutinib-treated CLL. Repertoires were generated with immunoSEQ multiplex PCR, while TCRdb's copy carries only in-frame clones and drops some. The sample has tens of thousands of clones; roughly 59% are singletons. This specimen consisted of PBMCs, obtained after 12 months of ibrutinib treatment. These receptors originate from a human donor with chronic lymphocytic leukemia.

The V and J genes are TRBV11-3 and TRBJ2-2; D is possibly TRBD1 (6 bases). The germline V and J ends were trimmed by 5 bases and 4 bases, with 14 bases remaining between them. This CDR3 comprises 15 residues. Germline loops: CDR1 SGHNT, CDR2 YENEEA. The CDR3 here is CASSLTGSGTGELFF. The CDR3 coding sequence is TGTGCCAGCAGCCTCACAGGGTCGGGCACCGGGGAGCTGTTTTTT.

This clone was seen a handful of times. V usage is TRBV13 and J usage is TRBJ1-4; D gene unclear. This CDR3 has 15 residues. V shed 4 bases and J shed 8 bases, with 17 bases lying between them. Germline loops: CDR1 PRHDT, CDR2 FYEKMQ (reference sequence). The CDR3 is CASSSRASREEKLFF. CDR3 nucleotides: TGTGCCAGCAGCTCCCGGGCCTCTAGGGAAGAAAAACTGTTTTTT.

This clone occurred once. This sequence joins TRBV6-5 and TRBJ1-5, with 9 bases that match TRBD1. Germline V CDR1 and CDR2: MNHEY, SVGAGI. V lost 6 bases, J lost 3 bases, and 3 bases stayed unmatched. The CDR3 is 14 residues long. In nucleotides, the CDR3 is TGTGCCAGCAGCAGGACAGGGGCCAATCAGCCCCAGCATTTT. Translating gives CASSRTGANQPQHF.

The rearrangement uses TRBV9 and TRBJ2-3, with D perhaps given as TRBD1 or TRBD2 (6 bases each). Germline V gene data show CDR1 as SGDLS and CDR2 as YYNGEE. The CDR3 extends over 17 amino acids. V lost 0 bases, J lost 3 bases, and 17 bases lay in between. CDR3 DNA: TGTGCCAGCAGCGTAGCCCCTCCGGGGGCAGGGACAGATACGCAGTATTTT. Amino acid sequence: CASSVAPPGAGTDTQYF.

This clone turned up a few times. The genes are TRBV18 and TRBJ2-7; D remains ambiguous. Germline V lookup: CDR1 KGHSH, CDR2 LQKENI. V shed 3 bases and J shed 2 bases, with 8 bases lying between them. The CDR3 is 13 amino acids. CDR3 protein: CASSPDGAYEQYV. CDR3 sequence (DNA): TGTGCCAGCTCACCGGACGGAGCCTACGAGCAGTACGTC.

By sample fraction, this clone is medium-sized. This chain links TRBV5-6 with TRBJ1-5, with D perhaps matching TRBD1 (5 bases). Germline CDR1 SGHDT, CDR2 YYEEEE. Trimming removed 0 bases at V and 6 bases at J, with 13 bases between. This CDR3 has 15 amino acids. CDR3 in amino acids: CASSLGWDAIQPQHF. The CDR3 DNA reads as TGTGCCAGCAGCTTGGGTTGGGACGCGATTCAGCCCCAGCATTTT.

The CDR3 protein is CASSVLDSGNTIYF. DNA for the CDR3: TGTGCCAGCAGCGTGCTGGACTCTGGAAACACCATATATTTT. This sequence joins TRBV9 and TRBJ1-3; D is unclear. The CDR3 loop spans 14 amino acids. CDR1 SGDLS and CDR2 YYNGEE come from the germline V gene. The germline V and J ends were trimmed by 2 bases and 0 bases, with 6 bases remaining between them.

Only a few counts were recorded for this clone. The rearrangement links TRBV19 to TRBJ1-1; weak D call: TRBD1 (6 bases). CDR1 is LNHDA and CDR2 is SQIVND in the germline V gene (reference sequence). The CDR3 loop spans 12 amino acids. V lost 5 bases and J 10 bases, leaving 14 bases between the germline ends. CDR3 sequence: CASSVIQGSAFF. The CDR3 coding sequence is TGTGCCAGTAGTGTCATACAGGGATCAGCTTTCTTT.

The chain uses TRBV27 and TRBJ2-5, with D maybe TRBD2 (6 bases). The CDR3 has 17 residues. The germline CDR1 and CDR2 sequences are MNHEY and SMNVEV (reference sequence). Between the trimmed V and J ends, which lost 0 bases and 2 bases, there was a span of 16 bases. The CDR3: CASSLSGWGVSQETQYF. The DNA for the CDR3 is TGTGCCAGCAGTTTATCGGGGTGGGGGGTGTCTCAAGAGACCCAGTACTTC.

The chain employs TRBV6-5 and TRBJ1-2, with 7 bases identical to TRBD1. The CDR3 loop spans 13 amino acids. Trimming took 4 bases from V and 6 from J; bases not matched to a gene: 5. The V gene's germline CDR1 is MNHEY and CDR2 SVGAGI. The CDR3 loop is CASSLTGNHGYTF. In DNA form, the CDR3 reads TGTGCCAGCAGTTTGACAGGGAACCATGGCTACACCTTC.

This rearrangement joins TRBV11-2 to TRBJ1-5; D is possibly TRBD1 (6 bases). The CDR3 totals 15 residues. CDR1 and CDR2 from the germline V gene are SGHAT and FQNNGV. Trimming cost V 5 bases and J 2 bases, with 13 bases left between them. DNA for the CDR3: TGTGCCAGCAGCGCGGGGGCGCGGGGCAATCAGCCCCAGCATTTT. It codes for CASSAGARGNQPQHF.

The gene calls are TRBV27 and TRBJ2-7; TRBD1 is a possible D gene (5 bases). The V gene lost 9 bases and the J gene lost 0 bases, with 12 bases spanning the gap. This CDR3 has 13 residues. The germline V gene encodes CDR1 MNHEY and CDR2 SMNVEV (reference sequence). CDR3 loop: CASGFGHSYEQYF. In nucleotides, the CDR3 is TGTGCCAGTGGGTTCGGACACTCCTACGAGCAGTACTTC.

This chain connects TRBV19 to TRBJ1-5; no definite D call. This CDR3 has 14 amino acids. CDR1 is LNHDA and CDR2 is SQIVND in the germline V gene (reference sequence). Between the trimmed V and J ends, which lost 7 bases and 3 bases, there was a span of 13 bases. The CDR3 protein is CASTWSRSNQPQHF. The CDR3 DNA reads as TGTGCCAGTACGTGGAGCAGATCCAATCAGCCCCAGCATTTT.

With respect to this clone: One end of the junction varies from germline; a read error may be responsible. The chain uses TRBV5-4 and TRBJ2-3; D perhaps matches TRBD2 (7 bases). Germline CDR1 and CDR2: SGHNT and YYREEE (reference sequence). CDR3 length: 13 residues. Written as DNA, the CDR3 is TGTGCCAGCAGCTCCAGGGAGGGGGTAGTAAGGCGTTTT. It is translated as CASSSREGVVRRF.

The V call is TRBV18, the J call TRBJ1-1; D is ambiguous. The CDR3 spans 13 residues. Trimming left V 3 bases short and J 1 base short, with 6 bases between. Germline-derived CDR1 and CDR2 are KGHSH and LQKENI. The CDR3 DNA reads TGTGCCAGCTCACCTACAAGGAACACTGAAGCTTTCTTT. Amino acid sequence: CASSPTRNTEAFF. Drawing the rest from reference TRBV18 and TRBJ1-1, the complete variable domain is NAGVMQNPRHLVRRRGQEARLRCSPMKGHSHVYWYRQLPEEGLKFMVYLQKENIIDESGMPKERFSAEFPKEGPSILRIQQVVRGDSAAYFCASSPTRNTEAFFGQGTRLTVV.

V usage is TRBV7-2 and J usage is TRBJ2-7; maybe TRBD2 (5 bases). Trimming took 5 bases from V and 7 from J, leaving 21 bases between them. Germline V gene data show CDR1 as SGHTA and CDR2 as FQGNSA. This CDR3 spans 15 amino acids. In nucleotides, the CDR3 is TGTGCCAGCAGCCCGACCAGTTACCGGACGGGGGAGCAGTACTTC. As protein: CASSPTSYRTGEQYF.

In its sample, this clone was seen many times. This chain connects TRBV6-1 to TRBJ2-7, with D unclear. This CDR3 has 15 amino acids. Germline V gene data show CDR1 as MNHNS and CDR2 as SASEGT. Trimming took off 7 bases at V and 7 bases at J, with 23 bases between the two ends. The CDR3 nucleotides read TGTGCCAGCACTGCCCTAGGTACGGGCGCCCTGGAGCAGTACGTC. This codes for CASTALGTGALEQYV.

The chain links TRBV7-9 to TRBJ1-1, with no clear D. This CDR3 has 14 residues. Looked up from germline, CDR1 is SEHNR and CDR2 is FQNEAQ (reference sequence). Trimming cost V 2 bases and J 11 bases, with 18 bases left between them. The CDR3 region has the DNA TGTGCCAGCAGCTTATTTCACAGCCCAGCCGGCGCTTTCTTT. The encoded protein is CASSLFHSPAGAFF.

This clone has more than one count but fewer than ten. V is TRBV21-1 and J is TRBJ1-5; TRBD1, the D gene given by the table, was not confirmed from the DNA. TRBV21-1 is a listed pseudogene. CDR3 size: 16 residues. CDR3 region: CASGATGTGYSEPQHF. CDR3 coding DNA: TGTGCCAGCGGAGCTACCGGGACAGGATATAGCGAGCCCCAGCATTTT.

J is TRBJ2-1 and V is TRBV7-9; the match to TRBD1 covers 9 bases. After removal of 3 bases from V and 6 bases from J, the junction contained 3 bases not matched to a gene. Germline CDR1 SEHNR, CDR2 FQNEAQ (reference sequence). The CDR3 consists of 14 residues. This chain's CDR3 is CASSFETGGNEQFF. DNA of the CDR3: TGTGCCAGCAGCTTTGAGACAGGGGGCAATGAGCAGTTCTTC.

This clone has only a few counts. The rearrangement uses TRBV6-6 and TRBJ2-1; no firm D call. Germline CDR1 MNHNY, CDR2 SVGAGI (reference sequence). Between the trimmed V and J ends, which lost 8 bases and 13 bases, there was a span of 15 bases. The CDR3 is 11 amino acids. The CDR3 coding sequence is TGTGCCAGCGGCCAAGGGCACCTCCAGTTCTTC. Protein product: CASGQGHLQFF.